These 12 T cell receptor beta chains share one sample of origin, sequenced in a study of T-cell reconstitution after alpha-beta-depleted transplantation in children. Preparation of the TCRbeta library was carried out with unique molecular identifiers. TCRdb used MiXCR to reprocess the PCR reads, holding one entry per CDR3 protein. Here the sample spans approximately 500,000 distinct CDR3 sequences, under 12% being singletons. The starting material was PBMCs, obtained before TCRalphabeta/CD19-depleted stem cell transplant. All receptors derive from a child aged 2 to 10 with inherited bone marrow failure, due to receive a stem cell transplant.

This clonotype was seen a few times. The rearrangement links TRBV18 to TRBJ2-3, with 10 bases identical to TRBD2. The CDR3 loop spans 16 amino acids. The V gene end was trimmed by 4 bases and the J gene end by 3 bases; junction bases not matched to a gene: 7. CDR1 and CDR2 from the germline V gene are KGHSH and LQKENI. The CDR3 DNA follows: TGTGCCAGCTCACAGGAGGGACTAGCGACAACAGATACGCAGTATTTT. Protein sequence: CASSQEGLATTDTQYF. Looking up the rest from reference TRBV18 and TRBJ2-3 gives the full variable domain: NAGVMQNPRHLVRRRGQEARLRCSPMKGHSHVYWYRQLPEEGLKFMVYLQKENIIDESGMPKERFSAEFPKEGPSILRIQQVVRGDSAAYFCASSQEGLATTDTQYFGPGTRLTVL.

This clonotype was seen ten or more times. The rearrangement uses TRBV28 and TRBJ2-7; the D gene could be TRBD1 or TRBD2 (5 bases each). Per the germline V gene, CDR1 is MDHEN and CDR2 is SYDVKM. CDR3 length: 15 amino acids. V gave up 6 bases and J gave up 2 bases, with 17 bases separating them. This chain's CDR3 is CASRVPGTSPYEQYF. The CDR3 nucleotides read TGTGCCAGCAGAGTTCCCGGGACGTCCCCCTACGAGCAGTACTTC.

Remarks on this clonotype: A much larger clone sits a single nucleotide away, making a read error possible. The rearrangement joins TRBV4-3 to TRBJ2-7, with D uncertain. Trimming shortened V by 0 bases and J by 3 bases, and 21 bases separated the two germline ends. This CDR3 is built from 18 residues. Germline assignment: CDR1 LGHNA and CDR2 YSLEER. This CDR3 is CASSQDRSCGILLYEQYF. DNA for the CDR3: TGCGCCAGCAGCCAAGATCGATCATGCGGAATCCTCCTCTACGAGCAGTACTTC.

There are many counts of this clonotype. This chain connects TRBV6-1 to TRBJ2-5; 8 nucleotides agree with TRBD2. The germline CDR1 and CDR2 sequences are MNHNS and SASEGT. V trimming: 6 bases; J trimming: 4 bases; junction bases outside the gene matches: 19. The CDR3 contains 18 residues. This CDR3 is CASSPYPLAAGALETQYF. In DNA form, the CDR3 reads TGTGCCAGCAGCCCTTATCCCCTCGCAGCGGGAGCGCTAGAGACCCAGTACTTC.

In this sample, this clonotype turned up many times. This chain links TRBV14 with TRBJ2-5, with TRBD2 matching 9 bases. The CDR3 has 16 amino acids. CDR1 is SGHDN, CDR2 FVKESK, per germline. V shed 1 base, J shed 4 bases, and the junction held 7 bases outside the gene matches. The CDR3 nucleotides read TGTGCCAGCAGCCAAGGAGTAGCGGGAGTCGGAGAGACCCAGTACTTC. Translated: CASSQGVAGVGETQYF.

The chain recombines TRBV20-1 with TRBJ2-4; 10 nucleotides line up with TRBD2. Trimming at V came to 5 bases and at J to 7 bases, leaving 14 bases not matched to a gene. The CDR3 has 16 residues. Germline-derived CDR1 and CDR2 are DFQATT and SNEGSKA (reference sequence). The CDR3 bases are TGCAGTGCTTATACAGCGGGAGGGCCTTCGTCGAACATTCAGTACTTC. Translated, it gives CSAYTAGGPSSNIQYF.

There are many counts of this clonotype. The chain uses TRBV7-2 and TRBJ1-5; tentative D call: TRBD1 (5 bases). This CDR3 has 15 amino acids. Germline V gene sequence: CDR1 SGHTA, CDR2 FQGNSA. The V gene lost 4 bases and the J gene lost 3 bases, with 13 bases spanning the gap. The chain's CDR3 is CASSWRQGVNQPQHF. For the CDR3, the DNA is TGTGCCAGCAGCTGGCGGCAGGGAGTCAATCAGCCCCAGCATTTT. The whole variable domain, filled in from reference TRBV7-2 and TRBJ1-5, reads GAGVSQSPSNKVTEKGKDVELRCDPISGHTALYWYRQSLGQGLEFLIYFQGNSAPDKSGLPSDRFSAERTGGSVSTLTIQRTQQEDSAVYLCASSWRQGVNQPQHFGDGTRLSIL.

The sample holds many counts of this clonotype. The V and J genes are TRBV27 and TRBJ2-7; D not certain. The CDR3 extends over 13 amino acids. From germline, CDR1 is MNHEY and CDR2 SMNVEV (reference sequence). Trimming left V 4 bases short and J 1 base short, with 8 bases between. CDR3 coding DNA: TGTGCCAGCAGTTCCCTATTATCCTACGAGCAGTACTTC. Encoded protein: CASSSLLSYEQYF.

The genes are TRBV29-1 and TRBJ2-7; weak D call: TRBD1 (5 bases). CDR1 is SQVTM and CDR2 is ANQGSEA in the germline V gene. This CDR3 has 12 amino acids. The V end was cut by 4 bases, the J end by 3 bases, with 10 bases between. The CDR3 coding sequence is TGCAGCGTTGTAAGGGGCAACTACGAGCAGTACTTC. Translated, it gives CSVVRGNYEQYF.

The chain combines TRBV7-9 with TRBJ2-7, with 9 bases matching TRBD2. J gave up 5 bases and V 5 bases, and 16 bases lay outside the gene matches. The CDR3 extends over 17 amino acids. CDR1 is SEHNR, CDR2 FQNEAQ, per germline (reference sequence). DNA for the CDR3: TGTGCCAGCAGCCGTTTCGGACTAGCGCCCCGGAGGGACGAGCAGTACTTC. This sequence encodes CASSRFGLAPRRDEQYF.

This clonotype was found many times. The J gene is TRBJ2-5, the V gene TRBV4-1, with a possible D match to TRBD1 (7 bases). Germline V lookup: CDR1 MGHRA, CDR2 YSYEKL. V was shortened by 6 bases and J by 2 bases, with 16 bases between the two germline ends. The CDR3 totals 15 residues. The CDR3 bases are TGCGCCAGCAGTGTGTCAGGGGGGTCTCAAGAGACCCAGTACTTC. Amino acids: CASSVSGGSQETQYF.

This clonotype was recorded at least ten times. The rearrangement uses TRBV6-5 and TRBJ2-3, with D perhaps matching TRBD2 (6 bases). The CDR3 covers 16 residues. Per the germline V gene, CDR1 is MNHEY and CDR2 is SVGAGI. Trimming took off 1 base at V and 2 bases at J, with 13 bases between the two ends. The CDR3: CASSYFGGALTDTQYF. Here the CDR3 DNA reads TGTGCCAGCAGTTACTTCGGGGGAGCCCTCACAGATACGCAGTATTTT.